These 32 T cell receptor beta chains were sequenced from one sample in a study of tumor and adjacent non-tumor tissue in lung cancer. The library came from three nested PCR rounds adapted from ARM-PCR protocols. Using its own MiXCR run on the multiplex PCR reads, TCRdb lists one record per CDR3 protein. The data contain roughly 120,000 distinct CDR3 sequences, approximately 84% of them singletons. No cell sorting was done before RNA was extracted from the tissue. Sequencing input: lung tumor tissue. These receptors were taken from a man aged 70 or older with non-small cell lung cancer.

Remarks on this clonotype: The conserved closing phenylalanine or tryptophan is absent in this CDR3, likely reflecting a read error. This rearrangement joins TRBV6-1 to TRBJ2-7; the match to TRBD2 covers 7 bases. Germline lookup yields CDR1 MNHNS and CDR2 SASEGT. The length of the CDR3 is 16 residues. With V trimmed by 4 bases and J by 4 bases, 13 bases remained unmatched. CDR3 nucleotide sequence: TGTGCCAGCAGTGCTTTATGGGGGGAGGGCCTATACGAGCAGTACTAC. The encoded protein is CASSALWGEGLYEQYY.

The sample holds a few counts of this clonotype. The V gene is TRBV2, the J gene TRBJ1-1, with D possibly being TRBD1 (5 bases). CDR3 length: 13 residues. The V end was cut by 7 bases, the J end by 8 bases, with 17 bases between. Germline assignment: CDR1 SNHLY and CDR2 FYNNEI. The CDR3 coding sequence is TGTGCCAGCACTGGCGGAGTGGGGGGGGAAGCTTTCTTT. Translated: CASTGGVGGEAFF.

The rearrangement links TRBV6-1 to TRBJ1-5; 8 nucleotides align to TRBD1. V trimming: 7 bases; J trimming: 6 bases; junction bases outside the gene matches: 14. The CDR3 is 16 amino acids. Germline lookup yields CDR1 MNHNS and CDR2 SASEGT. The CDR3 region is CASNEGARQGSQPQHF. The CDR3 DNA is TGTGCCAGCAACGAGGGGGCCCGACAGGGGTCTCAGCCCCAGCATTTT.

Concerning this clonotype: One junction end disagrees with the germline gene, perhaps due to a read error. The chain employs TRBV28 and TRBJ1-1; 8 nucleotides agree with TRBD1. Germline V gene data show CDR1 as MDHEN and CDR2 as SYDVKM. The CDR3 extends over 16 amino acids. In nucleotides, the CDR3 is TGTGCCACTACCCATTTACTCAGGGGGCTCAACACTGGAGCTTTCTTT. It yields the protein CATTHLLRGLNTGAFF.

This clonotype was seen at least ten times. V usage is TRBV20-1 and J usage is TRBJ2-5; 8 nucleotides agree with TRBD1. CDR1 is DFQATT, CDR2 SNEGSKA, per germline (reference sequence). After removal of 5 bases from V and 3 bases from J, the junction contained 8 bases not matched to a gene. CDR3 length: 14 residues. DNA of the CDR3: TGCAGTGCTTACCTTCGACAGGGGAAAGAGACCCAGTACTTC. Encoded protein: CSAYLRQGKETQYF.

For this clonotype: One end of the junction does not line up with germline, which may come from a read error. The rearrangement uses TRBV5-5 and TRBJ1-1; unclear D gene. Germline CDR1 SGHKS, CDR2 YYEKEE (reference sequence). The CDR3 consists of 14 residues. CDR3 sequence: CASGVDPQRTEVFF. CDR3 DNA sequence: TGTGCCAGCGGCGTGGACCCCCAGCGCACTGAAGTTTTCTTT.

On this clonotype itself: The junction differs from germline at one of its ends, possibly a read error. The J gene is TRBJ1-2, the V gene TRBV6-6; a weak D match, TRBD1 (6 bases). The CDR3 runs to 15 residues. CDR1 is MNHNY, CDR2 SVGAGI, per germline (reference sequence). CDR3 amino acids: CASRPFQGPNNGYTF. The DNA for the CDR3 is TGTGCCAGCAGACCGTTCCAGGGGCCTAACAATGGCTACACCTTC.

This clonotype was seen many times. This chain uses TRBV7-3 with TRBJ2-7; no clear D. Per the germline V gene, CDR1 is SGHTA and CDR2 is FQGTGA. With 1 base removed from V and 7 bases from J, the gap between germline ends came to 11 bases. CDR3 length: 13 amino acids. Written as DNA, the CDR3 is TGTGCCAGCAGCTTAATCCGCGATGATGAGCAGTACTTC. This gives the protein CASSLIRDDEQYF.

This chain uses TRBV5-6 with TRBJ2-2, with a possible D match to TRBD2 (5 bases). The V end lost 4 bases, the J end lost 7 bases, and 20 bases lay between the germline ends. Germline lookup yields CDR1 SGHDT and CDR2 YYEEEE. The CDR3 runs to 16 residues. The CDR3 spells CASSLGTGNSGGELFF. The DNA for the CDR3 is TGTGCCAGCAGCCTCGGAACCGGGAACTCAGGCGGGGAGCTGTTTTTT.

By share, this clonotype counts as medium-sized (0.01 to 0.1%). The chain carries TRBV29-1 and TRBJ2-7; D is ambiguous. V lost 3 bases and J lost 6, with 9 bases in between. The CDR3 spans 11 residues. The germline V gene has CDR1 SQVTM and CDR2 ANQGSEA. As DNA, the CDR3 is TGCAGCGTTGAGTCGCCGCGCGAGCAGTACTTC. This codes for CSVESPREQYF.

The chain couples TRBV28 to TRBJ2-3; no reliable D call. CDR3 length: 14 amino acids. The germline V gene encodes CDR1 MDHEN and CDR2 SYDVKM. The ends were cut back, 9 bases at V and 3 bases at J, with 16 bases in the middle. The CDR3 bases are TGTGCCAGTAGTCCTCGAGACGGTACAGATACGCAGTATTTT. Protein sequence: CASSPRDGTDTQYF.

Comment on this clonotype: The conserved phenylalanine or tryptophan is not found at the CDR3 terminus, so this likely reflects a read error. V gene TRBV29-1 combines with J gene TRBJ2-7; D is unresolved. This CDR3 comprises 11 residues. Trimming cost V 1 base and J 7 bases, with 8 bases left between them. Germline CDR1 and CDR2: SQVTM and ANQGSEA. The CDR3 protein is CSVEGCWEQYL. The CDR3 DNA follows: TGCAGCGTTGAAGGGTGCTGGGAGCAGTACCTC.

About this clonotype: Compared with germline, one end of the junction differs, possibly owing to a read error. The gene calls are TRBV11-2 and TRBJ2-7, with TRBD1 matching over 9 bases. The V gene's germline CDR1 is SGHAT and CDR2 FQNNGV. The CDR3 extends over 15 amino acids. CDR3 loop: CASSPGTGSSYEQHF. Here the CDR3 DNA reads TGTGCCAGCAGCCCTGGGACAGGGTCCTCCTACGAGCAGCACTTC.

This clonotype was observed once. The rearrangement joins TRBV28 to TRBJ2-7, with D maybe TRBD2 (6 bases). Germline CDR1 and CDR2: MDHEN and SYDVKM. V was shortened by 6 bases and J by 3 bases, with 21 bases between the two germline ends. The CDR3 is made up of 16 amino acids. For the CDR3, the DNA is TGTGCCAGCAGCTTCGGGAGTAGCGATACTGACTACGAGCAGTACTTC. As protein: CASSFGSSDTDYEQYF.

Regarding this clonotype: One end of the junction does not line up with germline, which may come from a read error. J is TRBJ1-1 and V is TRBV29-1, with D possibly being TRBD1 (6 bases). Germline V gene lookup returns CDR1 SQVTM and CDR2 ANQGSEA. This CDR3 region has 13 residues. The CDR3 DNA is TGCAGCGACTCGGGGGCCAGGAACACTGGAGCTTTCTTT. This translates into CSDSGARNTGAFF. Based on the CDR3 plus reference TRBV29-1 and TRBJ1-1, the full variable domain is SAVISQKPSRDICQRGTSLTIQCQVDSQVTMMFWYRQQPGQSLTLIATANQGSEATYESGFVIDKFPISRPNLTFSTLTVSNMSPEDSSIYLCSDSGARNTGAFFGQGTRLTVV.

Of note for this clonotype: The junction and the germline gene differ at one end; a read error may be behind it. CDR3 residues: CASSFWSSSYNSPLHF. In nucleotides, the CDR3 is TGTGCCAGCAGCTTCTGGAGTAGCTCCTATAATTCACCTCTCCACTTT. V usage is TRBV5-6 and J usage is TRBJ1-6; unclear D gene. The CDR3 sequence is 16 residues long. Germline V CDR1 and CDR2: SGHDT, YYEEEE.

Details on this clonotype: A much larger clone lies one base from this, so it may be a read error. The V call is TRBV2, the J call TRBJ1-5; tentatively, D is TRBD2 (6 bases). The J call is in doubt because the DNA end fits TRBJ2-3 better. The CDR3 contains 13 residues. Germline lookup yields CDR1 SNHLY and CDR2 FYNNEI. CDR3 protein: CASSEWGDQPQYF. The CDR3 DNA reads TGTGCCAGCAGTGAATGGGGGGATCAGCCCCAGTATTTT.

Concerning this clonotype: Relative to the germline gene, one junction end is altered; a read error may explain this. This chain joins TRBV28 and TRBJ2-5; no definite D call. The length of the CDR3 is 14 residues. Germline lookup yields CDR1 MDHEN and CDR2 SYDVKM. DNA of the CDR3: TGTGCCAGGAGTTTTCGGACGGCTGGCGAGATCCAGTACTTC. It encodes CARSFRTAGEIQYF.

Details on this clonotype: The final CDR3 position lacks the conserved phenylalanine or tryptophan, pointing to a likely read error. The DNA is left out, because the CDR3 cannot be placed on it with certainty; the CDR3 is given as TCRdb lists it. This chain connects TRBV29-1 to TRBJ2-5; TRBD1, the table's D call, lacks a check against the DNA. Germline CDR1 is SQVTM and CDR2 is ANQGSEA. The CDR3 comprises 16 residues, both ends counted. CDR3: CSAKSYLQTGQETQYI.

Worth noting for this clonotype: Mismatch with germline at one junction end may stem from a read error. The rearrangement uses TRBV20-1 and TRBJ2-1, with TRBD2 identical over 10 bases. The germline gives CDR1 DFQATT, CDR2 SNEGSKA (reference sequence). The CDR3 runs to 16 residues. For the CDR3, the DNA is TGCGGTGCCCAGAGGCTAGCGGGAGCCGGCTACAATGAGCAGTTCTTC. Its translation: CGAQRLAGAGYNEQFF.

This clonotype was seen just once. This chain joins TRBV6-2 or TRBV6-3 and TRBJ2-3, with D possibly being TRBD1 (5 bases). CDR3 length: 13 residues. Germline loops: CDR1 MNHEY, CDR2 SVGEGT. Trimming cost V 9 bases and J 7 bases, with 17 bases left between them. In nucleotides, the CDR3 is TGTGCCAGAAGTGGACACATGGGGAATACGCAGTATTTT. Encoded protein: CARSGHMGNTQYF.

V and J are TRBV30 and TRBJ1-1; D gene ambiguous. The CDR3 runs to 11 residues. Germline values: CDR1 GTSNPN, CDR2 SVGIG (reference sequence). With 3 bases removed from V and 10 bases from J, the gap between germline ends came to 12 bases. The CDR3 nucleotides are TGTGCCTGGAGGGAGACCAGTGGAGCTTTCTTT. Translating it yields CAWRETSGAFF.

This clonotype occurred many times. The gene calls are TRBV28 and TRBJ2-5; TRBD2 matches at 9 bases. CDR3 length: 16 residues. CDR1 is MDHEN and CDR2 is SYDVKM in the germline V gene. V lost 7 bases to trimming and J lost 4 bases; unmatched junction nucleotides: 13. CDR3 nucleotides: TGTGCCAGCATGGAGGAGCGCGGGGGGGCAGTAGAGACCCAGTACTTC. It codes for CASMEERGGAVETQYF. Drawing the rest from reference TRBV28 and TRBJ2-5, the complete variable domain is DVKVTQSSRYLVKRTGEKVFLECVQDMDHENMFWYRQDPGLGLRLIYFSYDVKMKEKGDIPEGYSVSREKKERFSLILESASTNQTSMYLCASMEERGGAVETQYFGPGTRLLVL.

Notes on this clonotype: An end of the junction differs from the germline gene, which may be a read error. The J gene is TRBJ2-2, the V gene TRBV11-2, with D uncertain. Germline CDR1 SGHAT, CDR2 FQNNGV. The CDR3 sequence is 14 residues long. The CDR3 DNA follows: TGTGCCAGCACCCTGGATAGTCAGTCCGGAGAGCTGTTTTTT. As protein: CASTLDSQSGELFF.

This clonotype was observed a single time. This may come from a read error, since a much larger clone is one base off. J is TRBJ2-3 and V is TRBV2, with TRBD2 matching 9 bases. CDR1 and CDR2 from the germline V gene are SNHLY and FYNNEI. The ends lost 6 bases at V and 0 bases at J; junction bases unmatched: 1. CDR3 length: 14 amino acids. As DNA, the CDR3 is TGTGCCAGCAGGCGGGGGGGTAGCACAGATACGCAGTATTTT. It encodes CASRRGGSTDTQYF.

Remarks on this clonotype: Relative to the germline gene, one junction end is altered; a read error may explain this. CDR3 protein: CASRPPTGGRGCYGYTF. CDR3 in DNA: TGTGCCAGCAGACCTCCGACCGGGGGGCGAGGTTGCTATGGTTACACCTTC. This chain links TRBV6-5 with TRBJ1-2; possible D gene TRBD1, 6 bases. The germline V gene encodes CDR1 MNHEY and CDR2 SVGAGI. The CDR3 is made up of 17 amino acids.

About this clonotype itself: This may be a read error: a much more frequent sequence differs by one nucleotide. In this CDR3 the conserved last residue, phenylalanine or tryptophan, is missing, so a read error is likely. The V gene is TRBV20-1, the J gene TRBJ2-1, with D hard to call. Between the trimmed V and J ends, which lost 5 bases and 0 bases, there was a span of 11 bases. The CDR3 sequence is 14 residues long. Germline loops: CDR1 DFQATT, CDR2 SNEGSKA (reference sequence). CDR3 coding DNA: TGCAGTGCTGGAGCGTGGAGCTCCTACAATGAGCAGTTCTTA. Translated: CSAGAWSSYNEQFL.

This clonotype was counted a single time. The rearrangement uses TRBV29-1 and TRBJ2-5, with D perhaps TRBD1 (6 bases). Germline V gene sequence: CDR1 SQVTM, CDR2 ANQGSEA. This CDR3 spans 13 amino acids. V was pared by 6 bases and J by 7 bases, with 18 bases between. CDR3 loop: CSVADRYHGTQYF. CDR3 nucleotides: TGCAGCGTGGCCGACAGGTACCATGGGACCCAGTACTTC.

This clonotype was seen more than once but under ten times. In this CDR3 the conserved last residue, phenylalanine or tryptophan, is missing, so a read error is likely. This chain links TRBV12-3 or TRBV12-4 with TRBJ2-4, with a tentative D call TRBD1 (6 bases). There are 16 residues in the CDR3. The CDR3 nucleotides are TGTGCCGGCAGTTTAGCTCCGGGAAAGGGGGTTAACATTCAGTACTAC. Protein product: CAGSLAPGKGVNIQYY.

About this clonotype itself: Relative to the germline gene, one junction end is altered; a read error may explain this. The V and J genes are TRBV29-1 and TRBJ2-2; the D gene is possibly TRBD1 (6 bases). Germline values: CDR1 SQVTM, CDR2 ANQGSEA. The CDR3 loop spans 14 amino acids. For the CDR3, the DNA is TGCAGCGCCAACCGGGACATGTATACCGAGGAGTTGTTTTTT. As protein: CSANRDMYTEELFF.

There are a few counts of this clonotype. The chain employs TRBV5-1 and TRBJ2-7; D remains ambiguous. The germline V and J ends were trimmed by 3 bases and 2 bases, with 15 bases remaining between them. The CDR3 spans 15 residues. Germline CDR1 is SGHRS and CDR2 is YFSETQ. For the CDR3, the DNA is TGCGCCAGCAGCTCCGACGGGCTTCCTCCCTACGAGCAGTACTTC. It encodes CASSSDGLPPYEQYF.

The V call is TRBV28, the J call TRBJ2-7; 10 nucleotides line up with TRBD2. CDR1 is MDHEN, CDR2 SYDVKM, per germline. V shed 9 bases and J 5 bases; nucleotides not matched to a gene: 19. This CDR3 has 17 amino acids. CDR3 protein: CARTTQSPGLAIDEQYF. Here the CDR3 DNA reads TGTGCCAGGACTACACAATCCCCGGGACTAGCGATAGACGAGCAGTACTTC.